This T cell receptor (beta chain) was obtained from a study of CD4 T cells in relation to SARS-CoV-2 and coronaviruses. Study overall: Controls used an HIV-1 Nef peptide pool or no peptide.

The study's findings and limits: In about 65% of donors, memory CD4+ clonotypes crossrecognized SARS-CoV-2 and at least one common cold coronavirus spike. Monoreactive clones expanded significantly more to SARS-CoV-2 than crossreactive clones did.

The germline V and J ends were trimmed by 7 bases and 0 bases, with 12 bases remaining between them. Germline V CDR1 and CDR2: ENHRY, SYGVKD. The CDR3 is 15 residues long. Sequenced by immunoSEQ multiplex PCR; TCRdb stores in-frame clones only, minus some. The sample consists of 16,000 or so clones, roughly 80% of them appearing once. The unexposed donors gave CD4+ T cells in about 2011-2019, prior to COVID-19. CD4+ T cells were isolated from the cells after nine to eleven days of culture. Testing used SARS-CoV-2 S/N and four cold-coronavirus spikes on unexposed-donor CD4+ T cells, cells permitting. Notes on this clone: As yet, its antigen is unknown.

The V gene is TRBV10-3, the J gene TRBJ2-2, with D maybe TRBD2 (5 bases). Sequencing was performed on CD4+ T cells from PBMCs, cultured in vitro. The source is a human donor in good health. The CDR3 region has the DNA TGTGCCATCAAACCCGAGGGCGCGAACACCGGGGAGCTGTTTTTT. Its protein is CAIKPEGANTGELFF.